This TCR beta chain was retrieved from a study of T-cell reconstitution after alpha-beta-depleted transplantation in children. Notes on the study in general: T-cell counts and diversity at one year post-transplant came mainly from newly produced T cells. After transplant, at about two months, alpha-beta T cells were reportedly derived from several hundred expanded graft clones.

This CDR3 region has 15 residues. Germline assignment: CDR1 SEHNR and CDR2 FQNEAQ (reference sequence). Trimming stripped 5 bases from V and 6 bases from J, with 16 bases between. Preparing the TCRbeta library involved the use of unique molecular identifiers. TCRdb recomputed calls from the PCR reads with MiXCR, one row per CDR3 protein. In the table there are some 840,000 distinct CDR3 sequences, less than 20% of which are singletons. Remarks on this clonotype: Its matching antigen is unknown.

The clonotype comes from a male patient younger than 18 who had a stem cell transplant for acute lymphoblastic leukemia, so the T cells may come from the graft donor. The input for sequencing was PBMCs, mostly from graft donor cells, taken 360 days after TCRalphabeta/CD19-depleted stem cell transplant. This chain joins TRBV7-9 and TRBJ1-4, with D maybe TRBD1 (5 bases). The CDR3 loop reads CASSRGLTGYEKLFF. The CDR3 region has the DNA TGTGCCAGCAGCCGGGGACTCACCGGGTATGAAAAACTGTTTTTT.